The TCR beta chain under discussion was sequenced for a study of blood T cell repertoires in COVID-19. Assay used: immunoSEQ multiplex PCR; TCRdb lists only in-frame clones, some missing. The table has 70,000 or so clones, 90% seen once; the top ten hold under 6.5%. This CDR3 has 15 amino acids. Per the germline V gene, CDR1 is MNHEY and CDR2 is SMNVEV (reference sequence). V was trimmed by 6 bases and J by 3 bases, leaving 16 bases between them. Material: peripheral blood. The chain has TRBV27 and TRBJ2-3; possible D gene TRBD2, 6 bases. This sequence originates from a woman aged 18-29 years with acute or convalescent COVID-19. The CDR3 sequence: CASSRRDSPTDTQYF. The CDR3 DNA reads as TGTGCCAGCAGCCGGAGGGACTCCCCTACAGATACGCAGTATTTT.